What follows are 7 T cell receptor beta chains derived from one specimen sequenced in a study of cytotoxic CD8 clonotypes in ibrutinib-treated CLL. Clones were sequenced by immunoSEQ multiplex PCR, and TCRdb holds only the in-frame ones, with some missing. Of roughly 53,000 clones listed, 54% are singletons. Here the sequenced sample was PBMCs, taken at disease progression, from a patient treated with ibrutinib. The receptors were sampled from a human donor with chronic lymphocytic leukemia.

The table lists this clone with a few counts. This chain connects TRBV19 to TRBJ2-7, with 10 nucleotides matching TRBD2. The V and J ends lost 3 bases and 3 bases, in that order; junction bases with no gene match: 5. CDR1 is LNHDA, CDR2 SQIVND, per germline (reference sequence). This CDR3 region has 15 residues. CDR3 sequence (DNA): TGTGCCAGTAGTATTGGGGGACTAGCGATCTACGAGCAGTACTTC. Translating it yields CASSIGGLAIYEQYF.

The chain joins TRBV14 to TRBJ2-2; D is possibly TRBD1 or TRBD2 (5 bases each). CDR3 length: 16 residues. V shed 1 base and J shed 8 bases, with 17 bases lying between them. Germline assignment: CDR1 SGHDN and CDR2 FVKESK. In DNA, the CDR3 is TGTGCCAGCAGCCAAGTCCCCGGGGCCTTGGGGGGGGAGCTGTTTTTT. This sequence encodes CASSQVPGALGGELFF.

By sample share, this clone is medium-sized. The chain joins TRBV5-6 to TRBJ2-7; no reliable D call. From germline, CDR1 is SGHDT and CDR2 YYEEEE. V was trimmed by 2 bases and J by 2 bases, leaving 11 bases between them. The CDR3 sequence is 14 residues long. DNA of the CDR3: TGTGCCAGCAGCTTTCAGGTTTCAACCTACGAGCAGTACTTC. Translating gives CASSFQVSTYEQYF.

The CDR3 nucleotides read TGTGCCAGCAGTTGGACCGGGGAGCTGTTTTTT. It codes for CASSWTGELFF. The gene calls are TRBV6-6 and TRBJ2-2; D gene unclear. Germline V gene data show CDR1 as MNHNY and CDR2 as SVGAGI (reference sequence). The CDR3 runs 11 residues. Trimming cost V 4 bases and J 5 bases, with 2 bases left between them.

This clone was counted once. This chain connects TRBV4-2 to TRBJ1-5; a possible D gene is TRBD1 (5 bases). CDR3 length equals 15 residues. The V gene's germline CDR1 is LGHNA and CDR2 YNFKEQ. Trimming removed 0 bases from V and 2 bases from J, with 8 bases in between. The CDR3 spells CASSQDRDGNQPQHF. CDR3 bases: TGTGCCAGCAGCCAAGACAGGGACGGCAATCAGCCCCAGCATTTT.

This clone was recorded a few times. The rearrangement joins TRBV7-2 to TRBJ2-7; 11 positions agree with TRBD2. CDR1 and CDR2 from the germline V gene are SGHTA and FQGNSA. Germline trimming cut 0 bases from V and 4 bases from J; bases unmatched to any gene: 5. The CDR3 extends over 16 amino acids. CDR3 bases: TGTGCCAGCAGCTTAGCCGGGGTAGCGGGAGGGTACGAGCAGTACTTC. Translating gives CASSLAGVAGGYEQYF.

As regards this clone: A read error may produce the germline difference seen at one junction end. CDR3 sequence reads: CASSPLEVETQYF. CDR3 bases: TGTGCCAGCTCGCCACTAGAGGTGGAGACCCAGTACTTC. V usage is TRBV18 and J usage is TRBJ2-5; D possibly corresponds to TRBD2 (5 bases). Germline V CDR1 and CDR2: KGHSH, LQKENI. The CDR3 runs 13 residues.